Presented here are 32 T cell receptor beta chains from one specimen sequenced in a study of cytomegalovirus exposure and HLA in healthy donors. In the PCR, 60 Vbeta and 13 Jbeta primers were used. TCRdb keeps only in-frame clones here, not all; method: immunoSEQ multiplex PCR. The table records under 150,000 clones, around 73% of them present only once. Input material: PBMCs. All receptors derive from a human donor in good health.

The chain joins TRBV27 to TRBJ1-1; D is undetermined. CDR1 and CDR2 (germline): MNHEY, SMNVEV (reference sequence). Trimming pared 4 bases from V and 1 base from J, leaving 7 bases between. This CDR3 has 13 residues. For the CDR3, the DNA is TGTGCCAGCAGTTGGGGAGGGAACACTGAAGCTTTCTTT. Its protein is CASSWGGNTEAFF.

The V call is TRBV6-5, the J call TRBJ2-7; a weak D match, TRBD2 (7 bases). This CDR3 has 13 residues. Germline values: CDR1 MNHEY, CDR2 SVGAGI. The germline V and J ends were trimmed by 8 bases and 1 base, with 12 bases remaining between them. The CDR3 region is CASGGAGSYEQYF. The DNA for the CDR3 is TGTGCCAGCGGGGGGGCGGGGTCCTACGAGCAGTACTTC.

V and J are TRBV5-4 and TRBJ2-3; D unclear. The V end lost 4 bases, the J end lost 1 base, and 4 bases lay between the germline ends. In germline, CDR1 is SGHNT, CDR2 YYREEE (reference sequence). This CDR3 comprises 12 residues. DNA of the CDR3: TGTGCCAGCAGCCCAGGCACAGATACGCAGTATTTT. It yields the protein CASSPGTDTQYF.

The chain links TRBV4-1 to TRBJ1-1; D is unresolved. The length of the CDR3 is 14 residues. Germline V gives CDR1 MGHRA, CDR2 YSYEKL. V was cut by 0 bases and J by 6 bases, with 11 bases left in between. CDR3 in amino acids: CASSQDTGFAEAFF. The CDR3 DNA follows: TGCGCCAGCAGCCAAGATACGGGGTTCGCTGAAGCTTTCTTT.

The chain has TRBV9 and TRBJ1-2, with a weak D call TRBD1 (6 bases). The CDR3 is 12 residues long. The germline V and J ends were trimmed by 6 bases and 4 bases, with 10 bases remaining between them. Germline CDR1 and CDR2: SGDLS and YYNGEE. As DNA, the CDR3 is TGTGCCAGCAAAACAGGGACCTATGGCTACACCTTC. Encoded protein: CASKTGTYGYTF. The complete variable domain, with remaining parts taken from reference TRBV9 and TRBJ1-2, reads DSGVTQTPKHLITATGQRVTLRCSPRSGDLSVYWYQQSLDQGLQFLIQYYNGEERAKGNILERFSAQQFPDLHSELNLSSLELGDSALYFCASKTGTYGYTFGSGTRLTVV.

CDR3 sequence reads: CASTTSGTAYEQYF. CDR3 bases: TGTGCCAGCACGACTAGCGGGACTGCCTACGAGCAGTACTTC. V and J are TRBV28 and TRBJ2-7; 11 bases map to TRBD2. The CDR3 covers 14 residues. Germline CDR1 and CDR2: MDHEN and SYDVKM. J lost 2 bases, V lost 7 bases, and 4 bases had no gene match.

J is TRBJ2-7 and V is TRBV5-4; 9 positions agree with TRBD1. Unmatched junction bases numbered 7, after V lost 4 bases and J lost 5 bases. CDR3 length: 14 residues. Germline V gene lookup returns CDR1 SGHNT and CDR2 YYREEE (reference sequence). The CDR3 region is CASSTPDRGNEQYF. The CDR3 region has the DNA TGTGCCAGCAGCACACCGGACAGGGGCAACGAGCAGTACTTC.

This clone appeared once. The V gene is TRBV7-6, the J gene TRBJ2-7; D is perhaps TRBD2 (6 bases). V was trimmed by 2 bases and J by 1 base, leaving 12 bases between them. The CDR3 is made up of 15 amino acids. Germline V gives CDR1 SGHVS, CDR2 FNYEAQ. The CDR3 reads CASSLWAGPSYEQYF. As DNA, the CDR3 is TGTGCCAGCAGCTTATGGGCGGGGCCTTCCTACGAGCAGTACTTC.

The J gene is TRBJ2-1, the V gene TRBV5-1, with a possible D match to TRBD1 (5 bases). CDR3 length: 14 residues. V lost 4 bases and J lost 9, with 17 bases in between. Germline CDR1 is SGHRS and CDR2 is YFSETQ. CDR3 sequence reads: CASSLRVSDAEQFF. CDR3 sequence (DNA): TGCGCCAGCAGCCTCAGGGTCTCAGACGCTGAGCAGTTCTTC.

The gene calls are TRBV30 and TRBJ2-5; 11 bases align to TRBD2. This CDR3 has 16 amino acids. Looked up from germline, CDR1 is GTSNPN and CDR2 is SVGIG (reference sequence). J lost 2 bases, V lost 2 bases, and 7 bases had no gene match. This chain's CDR3 is CAWSSPGLAEQETQYF. For the CDR3, the DNA is TGTGCCTGGAGTTCTCCGGGACTAGCGGAACAAGAGACCCAGTACTTC.

This clone has a single count. The V and J genes are TRBV2 and TRBJ2-5; TRBD2 matches at 10 bases. CDR3 size: 16 residues. The germline gives CDR1 SNHLY, CDR2 FYNNEI. Trimming took 0 bases from V and 3 from J; bases not matched to a gene: 4. The DNA for the CDR3 is TGTGCCAGCAGTGAAGCAAGTCTAGCGGGGGAAGAGACCCAGTACTTC. As protein: CASSEASLAGEETQYF. Full variable domain (rest looked up from reference TRBV2 and TRBJ2-5): EPEVTQTPSHQVTQMGQEVILRCVPISNHLYFYWYRQILGQKVEFLVSFYNNEISEKSEIFDDQFSVERPDGSNFTLKIRSTKLEDSAMYFCASSEASLAGEETQYFGPGTRLLVL.

The V and J genes are TRBV6-5 and TRBJ2-1; 9 bases are a match to TRBD2. V dropped 8 bases and J dropped 9; count of bases not matched to a gene: 11. The CDR3 is 14 residues long. Germline V CDR1 and CDR2: MNHEY, SVGAGI. This CDR3 reads CASVRSGREGEQFF. DNA for the CDR3: TGTGCCAGCGTCCGTAGCGGGAGAGAGGGTGAGCAGTTCTTC.

The CDR3, as DNA: TGTGCCTGGAGTCCATACTCCACAGATACGCAGTATTTT. This translates into CAWSPYSTDTQYF. The chain carries TRBV30 and TRBJ2-3, with D hard to call. Germline CDR1 reads GTSNPN; CDR2 reads SVGIG (reference sequence). The CDR3 spans 13 residues. V was shortened by 2 bases and J by 2 bases, with 8 bases between the two germline ends.

The chain recombines TRBV5-1 with TRBJ2-2, with 9 nucleotides matching TRBD1. The germline CDR1 and CDR2 sequences are SGHRS and YFSETQ. There are 14 residues in the CDR3. Trimming removed 5 bases from V and 5 bases from J; junction bases left unmatched: 4. The CDR3 region is CASSPGQGTGELFF. The CDR3 region has the DNA TGCGCCAGCAGTCCGGGACAGGGTACCGGGGAGCTGTTTTTT. The full variable domain, its missing parts supplied by reference TRBV5-1 and TRBJ2-2, is KAGVTQTPRYLIKTRGQQVTLSCSPISGHRSVSWYQQTPGQGLQFLFEYFSETQRNKGNFPGRFSGRQFSNSRSEMNVSTLELGDSALYLCASSPGQGTGELFFGEGSRLTVL.

V gene TRBV7-9 combines with J gene TRBJ1-1, with TRBD1 identical over 8 bases. Trimming at V came to 0 bases and at J to 7 bases, leaving 10 bases not matched to a gene. Germline V gene lookup returns CDR1 SEHNR and CDR2 FQNEAQ (reference sequence). This CDR3 comprises 16 residues. The CDR3 protein is CASSLAVGRGPDEAFF. DNA of the CDR3: TGTGCCAGCAGCTTAGCGGTGGGCAGGGGGCCGGATGAAGCTTTCTTT.

This chain uses TRBV5-1 with TRBJ2-1; no definite D call. The CDR3 covers 14 residues. The V end lost 0 bases, the J end lost 2 bases, and 6 bases lay between the germline ends. Germline CDR1 SGHRS, CDR2 YFSETQ. The CDR3 DNA reads as TGCGCCAGCAGCTTGGATAGTCCCTACAATGAGCAGTTCTTC. Encoded protein: CASSLDSPYNEQFF.

Regarding this clone: Within the sample, other DNA sequences also encode this same CDR3. Written as DNA, the CDR3 is TGTGCCAGTAGACCGGGACAGGGATCGGGAAACACCATATATTTT. Translating it yields CASRPGQGSGNTIYF. The V gene is TRBV19, the J gene TRBJ1-3; 9 positions agree with TRBD1. CDR1 and CDR2 (germline): LNHDA, SQIVND (reference sequence). The CDR3 spans 15 residues. V dropped 6 bases and J dropped 4; count of bases not matched to a gene: 7.

This clone was detected only a few times. The rearrangement uses TRBV25-1 and TRBJ1-2; no firm D call. This CDR3 has 14 amino acids. V lost 4 bases to trimming and J lost 2 bases, with 11 bases between them. The V gene's germline CDR1 is MGHDK and CDR2 SYGVNS. The CDR3 spells CASSGHDGNYGYTF. The DNA of the CDR3 is TGTGCCAGCAGTGGGCACGACGGGAACTATGGCTACACCTTC.

A single count supports this clone. The chain joins TRBV29-1 to TRBJ2-7; 9 nucleotides match TRBD1. Germline loops: CDR1 SQVTM, CDR2 ANQGSEA. V dropped 6 bases and J dropped 5; count of bases not matched to a gene: 8. The CDR3 extends over 13 amino acids. This CDR3 reads CSVTGQGPNEQYF. The CDR3 nucleotides read TGCAGCGTGACGGGACAGGGCCCAAACGAGCAGTACTTC.

In this sample, this clone is medium-sized. The chain links TRBV6-1 to TRBJ2-2, with a tentative D call TRBD1 (5 bases). CDR1 MNHNS and CDR2 SASEGT come from the germline V gene. This CDR3 has 13 amino acids. V was cut by 9 bases and J by 3 bases, with 11 bases left in between. The CDR3 loop reads CASQGGDTGELFF. Here the CDR3 DNA reads TGTGCCAGTCAGGGTGGGGACACCGGGGAGCTGTTTTTT.

This clone was counted between two and nine times. This rearrangement joins TRBV10-1 to TRBJ1-1, with D possibly being TRBD1 (5 bases). V lost 2 bases, J lost 6 bases, and 10 bases lay in between. Germline CDR1 and CDR2: WNHNN and SYGVQD (reference sequence). This CDR3 comprises 13 residues. Written as DNA, the CDR3 is TGCGCCAGCAGTGAGAGCGGGACCCCTGAAGCTTTCTTT. It is translated as CASSESGTPEAFF.

The table lists this clone with a few counts. The chain employs TRBV19 and TRBJ1-1; 8 bases are shared with TRBD1. V trimming: 3 bases; J trimming: 3 bases; junction bases outside the gene matches: 9. Germline V CDR1 and CDR2: LNHDA, SQIVND (reference sequence). The CDR3 covers 16 residues. This CDR3 is CASSIFDRGKYTEAFF. In DNA form, the CDR3 reads TGTGCCAGTAGTATTTTCGACAGGGGAAAGTACACTGAAGCTTTCTTT.

The chain couples TRBV5-4 to TRBJ2-5; D unclear. Germline lookup yields CDR1 SGHNT and CDR2 YYREEE (reference sequence). The CDR3 consists of 12 residues. Between the trimmed V and J ends, which lost 3 bases and 0 bases, there was a span of 3 bases. CDR3 in amino acids: CASSYNQETQYF. DNA for the CDR3: TGTGCCAGCAGCTACAACCAAGAGACCCAGTACTTC. Variable domain in full (rest from reference TRBV5-4 and TRBJ2-5): ETGVTQSPTHLIKTRGQQVTLRCSSQSGHNTVSWYQQALGQGPQFIFQYYREEENGRGNFPPRFSGLQFPNYSSELNVNALELDDSALYLCASSYNQETQYFGPGTRLLVL.

This rearrangement joins TRBV18 to TRBJ1-2, with D hard to call. This CDR3 has 14 amino acids. Trimming cost V 3 bases and J 1 base, with 9 bases left between them. From germline, CDR1 is KGHSH and CDR2 LQKENI. The CDR3 sequence is CASSPNADNYGYTF. In DNA, the CDR3 is TGTGCCAGCTCACCTAACGCGGATAACTATGGCTACACCTTC.

The chain couples TRBV6-6 to TRBJ1-2; no definite D call. Per the germline V gene, CDR1 is MNHNY and CDR2 is SVGAGI (reference sequence). The CDR3 extends over 15 amino acids. V dropped 6 bases and J dropped 1 base, with 15 bases sitting between them. The CDR3 protein is CASRDSRRDNYGYTF. The CDR3 region has the DNA TGTGCCAGCAGAGACTCGAGACGGGATAACTATGGCTACACCTTC.

The V gene is TRBV27, the J gene TRBJ2-1; 12 bases map to TRBD1. The ends lost 7 bases at V and 8 bases at J; junction bases unmatched: 9. The CDR3 is 15 amino acids. The germline V gene has CDR1 MNHEY and CDR2 SMNVEV (reference sequence). Written as DNA, the CDR3 is TGTGCCAGCACCCCGATGGGGACAGGGGGCTATGAGCAGTTCTTC. Protein sequence: CASTPMGTGGYEQFF.

The V call is TRBV2, the J call TRBJ2-5, with D perhaps matching TRBD2 (6 bases). The germline V and J ends were trimmed by 2 bases and 1 base, with 11 bases remaining between them. The germline CDR1 and CDR2 sequences are SNHLY and FYNNEI. The CDR3 consists of 15 residues. The CDR3 nucleotides are TGTGCCAGCAGTGAAATGCAGGGAGGCCAAGAGACCCAGTACTTC. This gives the protein CASSEMQGGQETQYF.

V gene TRBV7-9 combines with J gene TRBJ1-2; D not resolved. The V and J ends lost 4 bases and 8 bases respectively, with 14 bases between them. The CDR3 contains 13 residues. From germline, CDR1 is SEHNR and CDR2 FQNEAQ (reference sequence). CDR3 nucleotide sequence: TGTGCCAGCAGCTCGCGGGGAACGGGCGGCTACACCTTC. Its translation is CASSSRGTGGYTF.

V is TRBV15 and J is TRBJ2-1; 10 bases agree with TRBD2. The germline gives CDR1 LNHNV, CDR2 YYDKDF (reference sequence). The CDR3 is 15 residues long. V shed 0 bases and J 8 bases; nucleotides not matched to a gene: 4. CDR3 DNA sequence: TGTGCCACCAGCAGAGATACTAGCGGGATCTATGAGCAGTTCTTC. Its protein is CATSRDTSGIYEQFF.

This sequence joins TRBV7-9 and TRBJ2-5, with 8 bases lining up with TRBD1. CDR1 is SEHNR and CDR2 is FQNEAQ in the germline V gene (reference sequence). There are 14 residues in the CDR3. Germline trimming cut 5 bases from V and 3 bases from J; bases unmatched to any gene: 5. The CDR3 nucleotides read TGTGCCAGCAGCCTGGGACAGGTGAAAGAGACCCAGTACTTC. Encoded protein: CASSLGQVKETQYF.

This clone occurred a few times. The rearrangement uses TRBV6-5 and TRBJ1-2, with D perhaps TRBD1 (6 bases). The CDR3 spans 15 residues. The germline CDR1 and CDR2 sequences are MNHEY and SVGAGI. Trimming left V 6 bases short and J 7 bases short, with 21 bases between. The CDR3 sequence: CASSLQGGGRGGYTF. For the CDR3, the DNA is TGTGCCAGCAGCCTACAGGGCGGGGGACGGGGTGGCTACACCTTC.

The V gene is TRBV6-6, the J gene TRBJ1-4; TRBD1 matches 9 bases. The V gene's germline CDR1 is MNHNY and CDR2 SVGAGI (reference sequence). After removal of 2 bases from V and 5 bases from J, the junction contained 3 bases not matched to a gene. The CDR3 runs 15 residues. Here the CDR3 reads CASSYPGQGNEKLFF. The CDR3 DNA is TGTGCCAGCAGTTACCCGGGACAGGGAAATGAAAAACTGTTTTTT.